This T cell receptor beta chain was captured in a study of blood T cells in healthy people across ages. The CDR3 runs 12 residues. Trimming left V 6 bases short and J 6 bases short, with 8 bases between. A J-beta primer mix and a sample-barcoded 5' primer were used in a second PCR of about 6 to 12 cycles. Every cDNA was tagged by a template-switch adaptor with 12 random nucleotides. TCRdb called the 5' RACE reads again in MiXCR, with one record for every CDR3 protein. The top ten hold roughly a tenth of the sample, which has about 930,000 distinct CDR3 sequences, just under 30% seen once. This sample also appeared in a second study, on T cells of mothers and their children.

The chain recombines TRBV12-3 or TRBV12-4 with TRBJ2-2, with D possibly matching TRBD2 (5 bases). This TCR was sampled from a woman in her thirties or forties in good health. Sample: blood. The DNA for the CDR3 is TGTGCCAGCAGATTCGGGGCCGGGGAGCTGTTTTTT. It is translated as CASRFGAGELFF.